This T cell receptor (beta chain) is from a study of T cell changes during pregnancy in multiple sclerosis. Here immunoSEQ multiplex PCR was the method, and the copy in TCRdb shows in-frame clones only, minus some. The table lists tens of thousands of clones, approximately 90% of them singletons. The CDR3 loop spans 16 amino acids. Trimming at V came to 0 bases and at J to 3 bases, leaving 2 bases not matched to a gene. The germline V gene has CDR1 SGHRS and CDR2 YFSETQ. Material: peripheral blood, obtained after pregnancy. The rearrangement links TRBV5-1 to TRBJ2-2; 10 bases are shared with TRBD2. This receptor was identified in a female donor with multiple sclerosis, enrolled in a pregnancy study. CDR3: CASSLASGRDTGELFF. CDR3 nucleotides: TGCGCCAGCAGCTTGGCCAGCGGGAGGGACACCGGGGAGCTGTTTTTT.